The clone carrying this T cell receptor beta chain was recorded many times. Its antigen is currently unknown. These data are taken from a study of T cells in Graves' hyperthyroidism and ophthalmopathy. This CDR3 has 13 amino acids. The V gene's germline CDR1 is GTSNPN and CDR2 SVGIG (reference sequence). V gave up 5 bases and J gave up 5 bases, with 16 bases separating them. The investigators amplified TCR beta CDR3 regions from RNA transcripts. Using the HTBI primer set, a first-round RT-PCR was run on the TCR CDR3. From the multiplex PCR reads, TCRdb called clonotypes with MiXCR, one entry per CDR3 protein. The sample holds fewer than 700,000 distinct CDR3 sequences, roughly 15% seen once. Exclusion of a patient resulted from uncontrolled infection, other autoimmune disease, pregnancy or lactation. Diagnosis rested on symptoms, serum thyroxine and TRAb, thyroid ultrasound, and orbital computed tomography. Using approximately 10 ml of fresh peripheral blood, PBMCs were prepared.

Whole-study findings and limits: In validation, the model predicted ophthalmopathy. These predictions came a median about 6.5 months before onset.

The sequenced material came from blood. The chain employs TRBV30 and TRBJ2-7; perhaps D is TRBD1 or TRBD2 (6 bases each). The origin of this receptor is a woman in her twenties or thirties with Graves' hyperthyroidism. CDR3 loop: CAWSTGSGDEQYF. The CDR3 DNA sequence: TGTGCCTGGTCAACAGGGTCGGGGGACGAGCAGTACTTC.